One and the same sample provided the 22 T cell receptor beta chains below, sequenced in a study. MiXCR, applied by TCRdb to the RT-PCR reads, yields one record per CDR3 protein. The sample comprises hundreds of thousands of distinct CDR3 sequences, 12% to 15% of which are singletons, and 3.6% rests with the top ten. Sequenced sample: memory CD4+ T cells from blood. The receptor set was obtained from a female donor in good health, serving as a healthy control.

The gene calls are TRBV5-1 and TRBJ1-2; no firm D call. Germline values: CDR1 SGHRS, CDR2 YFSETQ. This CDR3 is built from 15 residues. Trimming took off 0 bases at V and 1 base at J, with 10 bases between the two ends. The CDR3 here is CASSLGVDLNYGYTF. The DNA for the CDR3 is TGCGCCAGCAGCTTGGGTGTAGACCTTAACTATGGCTACACCTTC.

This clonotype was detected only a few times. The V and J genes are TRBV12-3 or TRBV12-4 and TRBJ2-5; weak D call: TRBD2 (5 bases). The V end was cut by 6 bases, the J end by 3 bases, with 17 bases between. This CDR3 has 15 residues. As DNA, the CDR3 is TGTGCCAGCAGGTACCAGGTACCGAGGGAAGAGACCCAGTACTTC. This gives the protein CASRYQVPREETQYF.

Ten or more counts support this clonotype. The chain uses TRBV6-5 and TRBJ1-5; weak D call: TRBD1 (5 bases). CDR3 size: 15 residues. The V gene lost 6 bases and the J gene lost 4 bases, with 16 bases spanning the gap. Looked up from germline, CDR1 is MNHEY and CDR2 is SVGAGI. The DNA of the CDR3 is TGTGCCAGCAGCGGGACTCCCGAGGGGAATCAGCCCCAGCATTTT. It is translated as CASSGTPEGNQPQHF.

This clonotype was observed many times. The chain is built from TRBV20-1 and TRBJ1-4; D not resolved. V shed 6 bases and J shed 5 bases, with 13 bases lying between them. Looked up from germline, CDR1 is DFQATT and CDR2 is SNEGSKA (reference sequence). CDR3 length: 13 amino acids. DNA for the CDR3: TGCAGTGCCAGTGGACGGGTAAATGAAAAACTGTTTTTT. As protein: CSASGRVNEKLFF.

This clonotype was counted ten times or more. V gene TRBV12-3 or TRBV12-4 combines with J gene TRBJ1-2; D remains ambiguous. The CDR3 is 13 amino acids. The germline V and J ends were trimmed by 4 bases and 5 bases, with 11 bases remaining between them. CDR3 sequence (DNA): TGTGCCAGCAGTTCCGACGTTGATTATGGCTACACCTTC. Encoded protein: CASSSDVDYGYTF.

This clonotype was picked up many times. CDR3 loop: CASSYSDREVYGYTF. The CDR3, as DNA: TGTGCCAGCAGCTACTCGGACAGGGAAGTCTATGGCTACACCTTC. The V and J genes are TRBV7-9 and TRBJ1-2, with TRBD1 matching over 8 bases. The V and J ends lost 4 bases and 4 bases, in that order; junction bases with no gene match: 8. This CDR3 contains 15 residues. Germline V gives CDR1 SEHNR, CDR2 FQNEAQ (reference sequence).

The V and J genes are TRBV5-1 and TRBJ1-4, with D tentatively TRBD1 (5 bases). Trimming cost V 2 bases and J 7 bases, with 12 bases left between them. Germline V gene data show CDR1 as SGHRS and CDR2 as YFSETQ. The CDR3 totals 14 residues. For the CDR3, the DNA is TGCGCCAGCAGCTTCCGGGACGGAGGTGAAAAACTGTTTTTT. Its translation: CASSFRDGGEKLFF.

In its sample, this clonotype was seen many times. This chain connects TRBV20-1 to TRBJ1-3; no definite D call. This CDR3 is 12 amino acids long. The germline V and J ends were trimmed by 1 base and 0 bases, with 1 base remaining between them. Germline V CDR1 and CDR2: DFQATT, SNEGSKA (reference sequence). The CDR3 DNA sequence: TGCAGTGCTAGAGTCTCTGGAAACACCATATATTTT. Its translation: CSARVSGNTIYF.

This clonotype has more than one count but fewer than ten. The chain's CDR3 is CASSPVGASNYGYTF. The CDR3 DNA sequence: TGTGCCAGCTCACCTGTCGGGGCATCGAACTATGGCTACACCTTC. The rearrangement links TRBV18 to TRBJ1-2; D is perhaps TRBD1 (5 bases). Germline assignment: CDR1 KGHSH and CDR2 LQKENI. This CDR3 contains 15 residues. V gave up 3 bases and J gave up 2 bases, with 13 bases separating them. Variable domain in full (rest from reference TRBV18 and TRBJ1-2): NAGVMQNPRHLVRRRGQEARLRCSPMKGHSHVYWYRQLPEEGLKFMVYLQKENIIDESGMPKERFSAEFPKEGPSILRIQQVVRGDSAAYFCASSPVGASNYGYTFGSGTRLTVV.

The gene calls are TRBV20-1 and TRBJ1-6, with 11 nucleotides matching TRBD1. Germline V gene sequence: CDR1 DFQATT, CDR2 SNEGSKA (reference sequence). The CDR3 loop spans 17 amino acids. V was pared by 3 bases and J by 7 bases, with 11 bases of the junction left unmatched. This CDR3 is CSASPLWTGGGNSPLHF. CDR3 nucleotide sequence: TGCAGTGCTAGCCCCCTATGGACAGGGGGCGGCAATTCACCCCTCCACTTT.

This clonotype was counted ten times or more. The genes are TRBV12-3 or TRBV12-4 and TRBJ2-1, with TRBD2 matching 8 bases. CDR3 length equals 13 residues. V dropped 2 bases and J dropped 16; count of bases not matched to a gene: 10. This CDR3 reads CASSLRAGALSFF. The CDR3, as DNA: TGTGCCAGCAGTTTAAGAGCGGGGGCCCTCTCCTTCTTC.

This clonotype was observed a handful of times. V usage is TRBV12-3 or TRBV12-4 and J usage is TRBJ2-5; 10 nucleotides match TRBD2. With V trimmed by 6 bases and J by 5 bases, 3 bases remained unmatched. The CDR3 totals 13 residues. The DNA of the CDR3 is TGTGCCAGCAGGAGAGCGGGAGGGGAGACCCAGTACTTC. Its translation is CASRRAGGETQYF.

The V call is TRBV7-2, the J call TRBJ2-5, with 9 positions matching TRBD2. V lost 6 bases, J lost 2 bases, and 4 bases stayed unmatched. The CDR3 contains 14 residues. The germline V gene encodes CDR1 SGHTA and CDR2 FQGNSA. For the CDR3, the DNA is TGTGCCAGCAGTTGGCGGGGGGGTCAAGAGACCCAGTACTTC. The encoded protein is CASSWRGGQETQYF.

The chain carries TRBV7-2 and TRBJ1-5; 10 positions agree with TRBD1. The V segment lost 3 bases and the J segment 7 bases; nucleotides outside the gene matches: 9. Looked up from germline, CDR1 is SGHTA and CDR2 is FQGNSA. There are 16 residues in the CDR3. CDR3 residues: CASSFTGTGVGQPQHF. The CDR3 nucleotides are TGTGCCAGCAGCTTCACCGGGACAGGGGTAGGACAGCCCCAGCATTTT.

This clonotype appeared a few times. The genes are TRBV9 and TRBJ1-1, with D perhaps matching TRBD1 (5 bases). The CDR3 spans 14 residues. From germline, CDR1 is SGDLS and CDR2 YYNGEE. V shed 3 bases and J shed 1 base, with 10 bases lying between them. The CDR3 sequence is CASSARQKNTEAFF. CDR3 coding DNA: TGTGCCAGCAGCGCCAGACAGAAGAACACTGAAGCTTTCTTT.

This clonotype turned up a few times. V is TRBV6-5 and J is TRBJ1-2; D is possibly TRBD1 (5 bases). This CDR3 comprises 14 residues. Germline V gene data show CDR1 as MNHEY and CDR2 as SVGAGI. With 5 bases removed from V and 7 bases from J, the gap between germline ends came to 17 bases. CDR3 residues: CASSVPGYSFGYTF. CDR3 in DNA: TGTGCCAGCAGTGTCCCAGGGTATTCCTTTGGCTACACCTTC.

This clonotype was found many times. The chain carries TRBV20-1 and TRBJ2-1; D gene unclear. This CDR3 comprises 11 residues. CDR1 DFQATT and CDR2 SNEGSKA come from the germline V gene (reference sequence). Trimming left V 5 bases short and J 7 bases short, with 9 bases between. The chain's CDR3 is CSARGWNEQFF. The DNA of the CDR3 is TGCAGTGCTCGTGGATGGAATGAGCAGTTCTTC.

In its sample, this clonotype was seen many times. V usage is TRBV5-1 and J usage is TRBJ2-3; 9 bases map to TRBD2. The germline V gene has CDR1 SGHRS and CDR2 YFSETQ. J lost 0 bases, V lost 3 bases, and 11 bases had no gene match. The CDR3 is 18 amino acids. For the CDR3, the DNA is TGCGCCAGCAGCTCGAACCCCCGGCTAGCGGGAAGCACAGATACGCAGTATTTT. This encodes CASSSNPRLAGSTDTQYF.

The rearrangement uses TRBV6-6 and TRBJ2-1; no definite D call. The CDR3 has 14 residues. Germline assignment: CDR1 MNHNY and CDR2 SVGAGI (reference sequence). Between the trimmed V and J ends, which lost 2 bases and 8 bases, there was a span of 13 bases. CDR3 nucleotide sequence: TGTGCCAGCAGTTACCCTATGAGTCGAGATGAGCAGTTCTTC. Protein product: CASSYPMSRDEQFF.

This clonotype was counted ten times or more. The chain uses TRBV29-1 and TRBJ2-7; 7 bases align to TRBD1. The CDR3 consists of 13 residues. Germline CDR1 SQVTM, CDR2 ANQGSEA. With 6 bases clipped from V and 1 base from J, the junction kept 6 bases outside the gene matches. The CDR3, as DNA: TGCAGCGTACGACAGGGCCCTTCCTACGAGCAGTACTTC. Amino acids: CSVRQGPSYEQYF.

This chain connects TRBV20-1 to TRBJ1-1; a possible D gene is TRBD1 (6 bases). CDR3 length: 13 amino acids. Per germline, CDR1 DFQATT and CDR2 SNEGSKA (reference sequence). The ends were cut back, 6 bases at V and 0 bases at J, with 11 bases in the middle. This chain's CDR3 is CSAQRDMNTEAFF. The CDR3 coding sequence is TGCAGTGCCCAGAGGGACATGAACACTGAAGCTTTCTTT.

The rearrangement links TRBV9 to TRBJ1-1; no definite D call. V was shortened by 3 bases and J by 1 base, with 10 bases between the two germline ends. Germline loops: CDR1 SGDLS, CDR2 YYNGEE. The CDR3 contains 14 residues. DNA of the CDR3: TGTGCCAGCAGCGAGGTACAACAGAACACTGAAGCTTTCTTT. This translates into CASSEVQQNTEAFF.